The rows below give T cell receptor beta chains drawn from one sample of a study of blood T cell repertoires in COVID-19. The repertoire was sequenced with immunoSEQ multiplex PCR; TCRdb's copy has only in-frame clones and lacks some. There are 250,000 to 350,000 clones in the sample; around 90% occur only once, and 3.5% to 4.5% lies in the top ten. Sequenced: PBMCs or T cells enriched from blood (not recorded which). These TCRs come from a woman younger than 30 with acute COVID-19. Each CDR3 is given with its conserved first and last residue. A D gene is named only where the DNA matches it firmly. Clone size is not always given. Where it is, it says once, few, many or a class for expanded clones.

. TRBD1 TRBJ1-1 TRBV19 CASKTGGSTEAFF TGTGCCAGTAAAACAGGGGGTAGCACTGAAGCTTTCTTT
. . TRBJ2-1 TRBV9 CASSPAGNEQFF TGTGCCAGCAGCCCCGCGGGCAATGAGCAGTTCTTC
. TRBD2 TRBJ2-7 TRBV10-3 CAISDLTSGRTYEQYF TGTGCCATCAGCGACCTTACTAGCGGGAGGACCTACGAGCAGTACTTC
. . TRBJ1-2 TRBV3-1/TRBV3-2 CASSRNEGDYGYTF TGTGCCAGCAGCCGGAACGAGGGGGACTATGGCTACACCTTC
. TRBD2 TRBJ2-2 TRBV7-2 CASSIRLAGDYSGELFF TGTGCCAGCAGCATCAGACTAGCGGGAGATTATAGCGGGGAGCTGTTTTTT
. TRBD1 TRBJ1-2 TRBV19 CASTARDRFNYGYTF TGTGCCAGTACCGCGAGGGACAGATTCAACTATGGCTACACCTTC
. TRBD1 TRBJ1-6 TRBV28 CASSRTGVPGPLHF TGTGCCAGCAGTCGGACAGGGGTCCCAGGGCCCCTCCACTTT
once TRBD1 TRBJ1-5 TRBV24-1 CATDDGTGINQPQHF TGTGCCACCGATGACGGGACAGGCATTAATCAGCCCCAGCATTTT
. . TRBJ2-7 TRBV11-2 CASSLRASEAEDDYEQYF TGTGCCAGCAGCTTAAGAGCTAGCGAGGCTGAAGATGACTACGAGCAGTACTTC
. TRBD1 TRBJ2-5 TRBV5-1 CASSLASAQGASRKTQYF TGCGCCAGCAGCTTGGCGTCCGCGCAGGGGGCGAGTAGAAAGACCCAGTACTTC
. . TRBJ2-1 TRBV7-3 CASSLGRFNEQFF TGTGCCAGCAGCTTGGGCAGGTTTAATGAGCAGTTCTTC
. TRBD2 TRBJ2-1 TRBV5-1 CASSLLARHEQFF TGCGCCAGCAGCTTACTAGCGAGGCATGAGCAGTTCTTC